This T cell receptor (beta chain) originates from a study of blood T cell repertoires in COVID-19. The overall study: The study drew acute and convalescent COVID-19 samples from the United States, Italy and Spain. PBMCs, B-cell-depleted T cells, or T cells were the source of the cDNA or gDNA that made up the material.

This CDR3 contains 14 residues. The germline gives CDR1 MDHEN, CDR2 SYDVKM. V gave up 5 bases and J gave up 10 bases; unmatched junction bases: 13. Methods used by the authors: Amplifying reference gene primers gave estimates of nucleated cell counts. The assay was immunoSEQ multiplex PCR, and TCRdb's table has in-frame clones only and misses some. V and J calls plus clone size are reproduced from that table; the DNA served to infer D and trimming. The sample lists some 260,000 clones; 79% were seen once. The sample taken for sequencing was peripheral blood. The J gene is TRBJ1-1, the V gene TRBV28, with 7 nucleotides matching TRBD1. The sequence was collected from a woman aged 35 to 49 with active or convalescent COVID-19. The CDR3 DNA reads TGTGCCAGCAGTCCTGGACAGGACCCTGCGGGAGCTTTCTTT. Translating gives CASSPGQDPAGAFF.